Given below is one T cell receptor (beta chain) in context. CDR1 and CDR2 (germline): SGHRS, YFSETQ. This CDR3 has 14 amino acids. The trim removed 7 bases at V and 0 bases at J, leaving 4 bases unmatched. Cohort 3 donors were reported recovered after two negative PCRs, clearance, or symptom resolution. Original analysis: It was from reference gene primer amplification that nucleated cell counts were estimated. Here immunoSEQ multiplex PCR was the method, and the copy in TCRdb shows in-frame clones only, minus some. That table is the source of V, J and clone size, and D and trimming were worked out from the DNA. The data hold more than 400,000 clones, with around 91% observed a single time. This record belongs to a study of blood T cell repertoires in COVID-19. Study summary: Sites across the United States, Italy and Spain contributed samples from acute and convalescent COVID-19.

Sequencing was done on a sample of PBMCs or T cells enriched from blood (not recorded which). The receptor was derived from a man between 18 and 29 years old who had recovered from COVID-19. The chain combines TRBV5-1 with TRBJ2-1; 7 positions match TRBD2. The CDR3 is CASGAGSSYNEQFF. The CDR3 DNA sequence: TGCGCCAGCGGAGCGGGAAGCTCCTACAATGAGCAGTTCTTC. Full variable domain (remainder filled in from reference TRBV5-1 and TRBJ2-1): KAGVTQTPRYLIKTRGQQVTLSCSPISGHRSVSWYQQTPGQGLQFLFEYFSETQRNKGNFPGRFSGRQFSNSRSEMNVSTLELGDSALYLCASGAGSSYNEQFFGPGTRLTVL.